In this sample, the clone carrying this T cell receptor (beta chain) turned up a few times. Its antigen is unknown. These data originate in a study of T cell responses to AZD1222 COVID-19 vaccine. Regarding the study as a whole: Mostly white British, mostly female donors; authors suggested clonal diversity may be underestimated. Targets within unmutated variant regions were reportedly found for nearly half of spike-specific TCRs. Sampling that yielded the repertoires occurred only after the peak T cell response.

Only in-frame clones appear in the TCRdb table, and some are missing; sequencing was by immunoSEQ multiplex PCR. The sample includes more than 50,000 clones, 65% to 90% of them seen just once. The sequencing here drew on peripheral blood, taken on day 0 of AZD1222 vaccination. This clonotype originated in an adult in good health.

The CDR3 sequence: CASSVQSTEAFF. CDR3 DNA: TGTGCCAGCAGCGTCCAGAGCACTGAAGCTTTCTTT. This chain joins TRBV12-3 or TRBV12-4 and TRBJ1-1; D unresolved. V was pared by 6 bases and J by 4 bases, with 9 bases between. CDR3 length: 12 amino acids.